This record looks at one TCR beta chain sequence and its context. Its target is not known. The entry originates in a study of T-cell reconstitution after alpha-beta-depleted transplantation in children. Points from the study as a whole: It was reported that alpha-beta T cells came from several hundred expanded graft clones (about two months after transplant). Recipient T cells and thymic progenitors that survived were the source of the high TCRbeta diversity seen at day 60 in some patients. Newly produced T cells mostly accounted for T-cell counts and diversity one year post-transplant.

Construction of the TCRbeta library involved unique molecular identifiers. Using its own MiXCR run on the PCR reads, TCRdb lists one record per CDR3 protein. The sample lists 750,000 to 950,000 distinct CDR3 sequences; roughly 16% were seen once. Germline V lookup: CDR1 SQVTM, CDR2 ANQGSEA. The CDR3 runs 14 residues. The V and J ends lost 5 bases and 6 bases, in that order; junction bases with no gene match: 9. The sequence was obtained from a male patient between 10 and 17 years old who had a stem cell transplant for acute lymphoblastic leukemia, so the T cells may come from the graft donor. This chain links TRBV29-1 with TRBJ2-1, with 8 bases matching TRBD1. The sample here was PBMCs, mostly from graft donor cells, taken 360 days after TCRalphabeta/CD19-depleted stem cell transplant. CDR3 sequence (DNA): TGCAGCGTTCGGAAGGACAGGGCGTTCAATGAGCAGTTCTTC. This translates into CSVRKDRAFNEQFF.